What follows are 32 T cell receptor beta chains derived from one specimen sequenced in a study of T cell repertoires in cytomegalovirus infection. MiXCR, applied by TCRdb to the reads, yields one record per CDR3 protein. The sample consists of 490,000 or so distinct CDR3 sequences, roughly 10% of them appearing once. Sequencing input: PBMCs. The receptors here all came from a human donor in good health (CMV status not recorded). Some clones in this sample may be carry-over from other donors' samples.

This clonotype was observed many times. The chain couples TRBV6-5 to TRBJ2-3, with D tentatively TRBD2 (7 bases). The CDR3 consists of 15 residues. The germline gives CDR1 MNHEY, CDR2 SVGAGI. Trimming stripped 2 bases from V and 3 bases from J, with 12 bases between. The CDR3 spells CASSYGGAGTDTQYF. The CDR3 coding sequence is TGTGCCAGCAGTTACGGGGGGGCGGGGACAGATACGCAGTATTTT.

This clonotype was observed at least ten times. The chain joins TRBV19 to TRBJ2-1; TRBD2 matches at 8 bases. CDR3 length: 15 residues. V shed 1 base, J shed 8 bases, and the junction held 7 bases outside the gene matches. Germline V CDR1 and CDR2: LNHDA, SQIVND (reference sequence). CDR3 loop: CASSIGGGRYDEQFF. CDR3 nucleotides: TGTGCCAGTAGTATAGGCGGGGGGAGGTACGATGAGCAGTTCTTC.

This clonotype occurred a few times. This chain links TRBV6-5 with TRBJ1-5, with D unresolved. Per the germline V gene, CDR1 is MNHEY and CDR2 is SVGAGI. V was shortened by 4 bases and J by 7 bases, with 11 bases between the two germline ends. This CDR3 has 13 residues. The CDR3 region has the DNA TGTGCCAGCAGTTCTTTTATCAGCCAGCCCCAGCATTTT. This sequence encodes CASSSFISQPQHF.

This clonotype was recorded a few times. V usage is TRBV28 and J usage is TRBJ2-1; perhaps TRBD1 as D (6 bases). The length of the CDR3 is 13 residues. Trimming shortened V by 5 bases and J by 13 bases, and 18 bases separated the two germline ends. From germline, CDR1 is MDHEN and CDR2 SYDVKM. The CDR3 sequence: CASSPTSDRLQFF. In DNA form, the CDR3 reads TGTGCCAGCAGTCCAACATCAGACAGGTTACAGTTCTTC.

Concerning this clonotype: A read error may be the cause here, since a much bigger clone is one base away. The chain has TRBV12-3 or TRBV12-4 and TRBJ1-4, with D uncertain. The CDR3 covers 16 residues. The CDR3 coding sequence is TGTTCCAGCAGTTTCTTTGGGCCGGGCAAGGATGAAAAACTGTTTTTT. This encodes CSSSFFGPGKDEKLFF.

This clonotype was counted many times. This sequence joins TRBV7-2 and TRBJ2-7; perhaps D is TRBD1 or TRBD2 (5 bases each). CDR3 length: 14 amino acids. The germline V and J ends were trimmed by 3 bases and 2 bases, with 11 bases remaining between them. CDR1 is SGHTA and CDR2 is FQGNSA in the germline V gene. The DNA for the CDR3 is TGTGCCAGCAGCTTTACCGGGACCACCTACGAGCAGTACTTC. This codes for CASSFTGTTYEQYF.

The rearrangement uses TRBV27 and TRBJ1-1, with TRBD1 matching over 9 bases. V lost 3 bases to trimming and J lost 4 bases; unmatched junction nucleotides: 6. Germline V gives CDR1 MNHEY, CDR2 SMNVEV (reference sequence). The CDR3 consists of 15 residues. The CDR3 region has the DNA TGTGCCAGCAGTTTCCTGACAGGGGGTTCCACTGAAGCTTTCTTT. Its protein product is CASSFLTGGSTEAFF.

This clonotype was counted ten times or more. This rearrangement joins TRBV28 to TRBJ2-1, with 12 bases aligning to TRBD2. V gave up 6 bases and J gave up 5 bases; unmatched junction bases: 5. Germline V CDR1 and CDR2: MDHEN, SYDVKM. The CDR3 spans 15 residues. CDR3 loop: CASRETSGGDNEQFF. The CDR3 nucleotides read TGTGCCAGCAGAGAGACTAGCGGGGGAGACAATGAGCAGTTCTTC.

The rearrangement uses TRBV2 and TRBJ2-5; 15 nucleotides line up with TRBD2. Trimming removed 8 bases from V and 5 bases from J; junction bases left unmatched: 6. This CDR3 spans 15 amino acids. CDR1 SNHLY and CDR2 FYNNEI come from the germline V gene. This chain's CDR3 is CASGLAGGPSETQYF. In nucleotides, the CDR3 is TGTGCCAGCGGACTAGCGGGAGGGCCCTCCGAGACCCAGTACTTC.

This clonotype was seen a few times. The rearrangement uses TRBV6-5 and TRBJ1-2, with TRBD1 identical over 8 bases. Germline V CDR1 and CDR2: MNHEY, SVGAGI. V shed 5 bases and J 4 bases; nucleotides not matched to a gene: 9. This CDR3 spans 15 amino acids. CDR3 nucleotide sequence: TGTGCCAGCAGTCGCGACAGGGGCGAGAGCTATGGCTACACCTTC. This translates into CASSRDRGESYGYTF.

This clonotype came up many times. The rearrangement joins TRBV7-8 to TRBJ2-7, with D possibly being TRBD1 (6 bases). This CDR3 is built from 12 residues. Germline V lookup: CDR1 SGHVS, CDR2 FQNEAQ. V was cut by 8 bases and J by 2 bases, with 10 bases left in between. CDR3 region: CASEGDTYEQYF. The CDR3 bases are TGTGCCAGCGAGGGGGACACCTACGAGCAGTACTTC.

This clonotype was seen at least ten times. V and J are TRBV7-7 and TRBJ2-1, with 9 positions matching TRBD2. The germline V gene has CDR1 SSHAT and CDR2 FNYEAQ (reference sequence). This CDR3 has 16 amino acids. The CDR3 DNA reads TGTGCTAGCCGTCCCTCCGGGACTAGCAACTCCGATGAGCAGTTCTTC. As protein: CASRPSGTSNSDEQFF.

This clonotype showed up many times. For the CDR3, the DNA is TGTGCCAGCAGCTCACGGACAGCCTACACAGATACGCAGTATTTT. Translating it yields CASSSRTAYTDTQYF. The chain employs TRBV9 and TRBJ2-3; a weak D match, TRBD1 (6 bases). V was shortened by 4 bases and J by 2 bases, with 14 bases between the two germline ends. The CDR3 loop spans 15 amino acids. Germline-derived CDR1 and CDR2 are SGDLS and YYNGEE.

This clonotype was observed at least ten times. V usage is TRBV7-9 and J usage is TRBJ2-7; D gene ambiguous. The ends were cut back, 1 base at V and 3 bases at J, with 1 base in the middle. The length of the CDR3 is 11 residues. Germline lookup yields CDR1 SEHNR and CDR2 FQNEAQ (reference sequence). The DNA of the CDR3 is TGTGCCAGCAGCTTAGACTACGAGCAGTACTTC. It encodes CASSLDYEQYF. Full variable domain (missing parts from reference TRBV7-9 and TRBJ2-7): DTGVSQNPRHKITKRGQNVTFRCDPISEHNRLYWYRQTLGQGPEFLTYFQNEAQLEKSRLLSDRFSAERPKGSFSTLEIQRTEQGDSAMYLCASSLDYEQYFGPGTRLTVT.

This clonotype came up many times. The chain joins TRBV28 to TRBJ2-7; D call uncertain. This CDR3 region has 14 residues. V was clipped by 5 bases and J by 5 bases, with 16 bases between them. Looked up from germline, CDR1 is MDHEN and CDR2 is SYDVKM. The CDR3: CASSLLEGINEQYF. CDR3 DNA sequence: TGTGCCAGCAGTCTGCTAGAAGGGATTAACGAGCAGTACTTC.

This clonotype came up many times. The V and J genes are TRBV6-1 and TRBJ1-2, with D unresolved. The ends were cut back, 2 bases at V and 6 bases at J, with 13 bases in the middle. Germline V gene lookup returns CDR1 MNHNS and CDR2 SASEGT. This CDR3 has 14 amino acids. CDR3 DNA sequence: TGTGCCAGCAGTGAAACCGGTATCTCTGATGGCTACACCTTC. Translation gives CASSETGISDGYTF.

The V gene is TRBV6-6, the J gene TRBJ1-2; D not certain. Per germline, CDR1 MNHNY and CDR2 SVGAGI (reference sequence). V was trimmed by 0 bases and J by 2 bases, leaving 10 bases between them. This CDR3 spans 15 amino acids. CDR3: CASSYSASPNYGYTF. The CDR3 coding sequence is TGTGCCAGCAGTTACTCGGCGTCTCCGAACTATGGCTACACCTTC.

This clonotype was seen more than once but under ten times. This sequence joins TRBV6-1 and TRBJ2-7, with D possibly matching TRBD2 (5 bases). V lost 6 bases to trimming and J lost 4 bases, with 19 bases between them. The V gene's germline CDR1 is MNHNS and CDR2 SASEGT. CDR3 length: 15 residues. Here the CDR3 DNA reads TGTGCCAGCAGGATTATAGCAGGAAGGACTTACGAGCAGTACTTC. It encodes CASRIIAGRTYEQYF.

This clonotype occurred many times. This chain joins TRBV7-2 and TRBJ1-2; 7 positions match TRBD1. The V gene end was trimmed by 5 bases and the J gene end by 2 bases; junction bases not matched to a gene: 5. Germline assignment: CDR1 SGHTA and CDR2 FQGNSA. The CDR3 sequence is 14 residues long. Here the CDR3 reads CASSAGGQNYGYTF. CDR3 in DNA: TGTGCCAGCAGCGCCGGGGGACAGAACTATGGCTACACCTTC.

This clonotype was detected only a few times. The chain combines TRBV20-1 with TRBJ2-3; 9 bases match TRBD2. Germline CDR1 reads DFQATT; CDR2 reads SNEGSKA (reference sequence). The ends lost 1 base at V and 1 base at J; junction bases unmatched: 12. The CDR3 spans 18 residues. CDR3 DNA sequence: TGCAGTGCTAGAGGAGGGGGTAGCGGGGGCGGAGGCACAGATACGCAGTATTTT. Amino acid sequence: CSARGGGSGGGGTDTQYF.

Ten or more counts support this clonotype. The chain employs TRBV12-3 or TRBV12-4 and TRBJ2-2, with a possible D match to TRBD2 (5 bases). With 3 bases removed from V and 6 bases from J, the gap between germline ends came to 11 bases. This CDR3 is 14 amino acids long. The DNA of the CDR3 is TGTGCCAGCAGTTTCGAGGGTTTTTCCGGGGAGCTGTTTTTT. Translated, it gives CASSFEGFSGELFF.

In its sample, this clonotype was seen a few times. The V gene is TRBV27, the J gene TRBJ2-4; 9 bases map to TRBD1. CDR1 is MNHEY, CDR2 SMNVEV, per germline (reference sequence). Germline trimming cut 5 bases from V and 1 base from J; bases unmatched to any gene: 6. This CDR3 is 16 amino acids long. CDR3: CASSRLDRGAKNIQYF. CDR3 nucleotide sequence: TGTGCCAGCAGTCGCCTCGACAGGGGGGCCAAAAACATTCAGTACTTC.

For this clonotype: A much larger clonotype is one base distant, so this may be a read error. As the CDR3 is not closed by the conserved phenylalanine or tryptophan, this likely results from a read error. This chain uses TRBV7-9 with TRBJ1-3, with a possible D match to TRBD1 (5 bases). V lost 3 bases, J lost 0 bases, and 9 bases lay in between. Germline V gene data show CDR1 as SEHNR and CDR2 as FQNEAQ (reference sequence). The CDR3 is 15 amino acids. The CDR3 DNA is TGTGCCAGCAGCTTGGGGCCGAACTCTGGAAACACCATATATCTT. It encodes CASSLGPNSGNTIYL.

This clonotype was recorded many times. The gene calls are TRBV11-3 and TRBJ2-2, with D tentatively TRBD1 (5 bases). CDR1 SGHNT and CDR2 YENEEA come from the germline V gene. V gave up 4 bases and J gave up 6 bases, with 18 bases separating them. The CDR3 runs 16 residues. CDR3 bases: TGTGCCAGCAGCTCTCTGGGGCTGGGGTTCGCCGGGGAGCTGTTTTTT. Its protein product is CASSSLGLGFAGELFF.

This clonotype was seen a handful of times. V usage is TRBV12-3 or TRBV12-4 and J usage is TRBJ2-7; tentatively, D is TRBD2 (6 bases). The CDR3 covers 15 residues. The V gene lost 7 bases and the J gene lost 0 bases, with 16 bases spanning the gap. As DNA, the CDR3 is TGTGCCAGCAACGGCCGGGACTGGGGCTCCTACGAGCAGTACTTC. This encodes CASNGRDWGSYEQYF.

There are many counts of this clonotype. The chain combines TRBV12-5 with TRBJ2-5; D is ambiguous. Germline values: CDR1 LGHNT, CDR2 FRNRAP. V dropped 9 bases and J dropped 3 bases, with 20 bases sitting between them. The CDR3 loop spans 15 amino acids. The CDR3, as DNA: TGTGCTAGCCCCCCCCGACTGGTGGGAAAAGAGACCCAGTACTTC. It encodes CASPPRLVGKETQYF.

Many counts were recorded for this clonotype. CDR3 sequence reads: CASSKSGRVTEAFF. In DNA form, the CDR3 reads TGTGCCAGTAGTAAATCGGGCCGGGTTACTGAAGCTTTCTTT. V gene TRBV19 combines with J gene TRBJ1-1; no firm D call. The CDR3 is 14 residues long. V was shortened by 4 bases and J by 5 bases, with 14 bases between the two germline ends. Germline V gene lookup returns CDR1 LNHDA and CDR2 SQIVND (reference sequence).

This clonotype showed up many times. The CDR3 DNA reads TGTGCTAGTGGTTTGGTGAGGGGAAGAGGAGAATTCCCTGAAGCTTTCTTT. This sequence encodes CASGLVRGRGEFPEAFF. The chain recombines TRBV12-5 with TRBJ1-1; D possibly corresponds to TRBD1 (5 bases). The CDR3 extends over 17 amino acids. The germline V and J ends were trimmed by 0 bases and 6 bases, with 20 bases remaining between them. Germline V gene data show CDR1 as LGHNT and CDR2 as FRNRAP.

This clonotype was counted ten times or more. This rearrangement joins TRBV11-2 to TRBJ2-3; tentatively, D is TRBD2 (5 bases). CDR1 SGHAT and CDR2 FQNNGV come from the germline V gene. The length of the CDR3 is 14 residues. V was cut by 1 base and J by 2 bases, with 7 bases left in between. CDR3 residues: CASSLGESTDTQYF. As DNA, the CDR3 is TGTGCCAGCAGCTTAGGGGAGTCCACAGATACGCAGTATTTT.

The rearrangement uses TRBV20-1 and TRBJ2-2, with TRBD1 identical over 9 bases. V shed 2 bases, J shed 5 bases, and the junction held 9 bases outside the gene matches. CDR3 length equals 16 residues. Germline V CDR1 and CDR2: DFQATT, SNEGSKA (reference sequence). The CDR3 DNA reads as TGCAGTGCTAGAATGGTCGGGACAGGGATAACCGGGGAGCTGTTTTTT. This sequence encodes CSARMVGTGITGELFF.

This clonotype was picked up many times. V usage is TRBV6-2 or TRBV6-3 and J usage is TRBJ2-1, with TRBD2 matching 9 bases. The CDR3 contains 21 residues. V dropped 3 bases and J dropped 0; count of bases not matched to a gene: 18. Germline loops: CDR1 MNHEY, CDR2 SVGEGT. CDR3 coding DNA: TGTGCCAGCAGTTATGTAGTAGCGGGGGCTCTCAAAATGATCTCCTACAATGAGCAGTTCTTC. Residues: CASSYVVAGALKMISYNEQFF.

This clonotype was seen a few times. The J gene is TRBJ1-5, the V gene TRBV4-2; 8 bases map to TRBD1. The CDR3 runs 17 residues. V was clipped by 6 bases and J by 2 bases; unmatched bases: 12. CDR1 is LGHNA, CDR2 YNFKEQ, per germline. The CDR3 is CASSPSTGTGRNQPQHF. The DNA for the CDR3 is TGTGCCAGCAGTCCCTCAACAGGGACAGGTCGCAATCAGCCCCAGCATTTT.